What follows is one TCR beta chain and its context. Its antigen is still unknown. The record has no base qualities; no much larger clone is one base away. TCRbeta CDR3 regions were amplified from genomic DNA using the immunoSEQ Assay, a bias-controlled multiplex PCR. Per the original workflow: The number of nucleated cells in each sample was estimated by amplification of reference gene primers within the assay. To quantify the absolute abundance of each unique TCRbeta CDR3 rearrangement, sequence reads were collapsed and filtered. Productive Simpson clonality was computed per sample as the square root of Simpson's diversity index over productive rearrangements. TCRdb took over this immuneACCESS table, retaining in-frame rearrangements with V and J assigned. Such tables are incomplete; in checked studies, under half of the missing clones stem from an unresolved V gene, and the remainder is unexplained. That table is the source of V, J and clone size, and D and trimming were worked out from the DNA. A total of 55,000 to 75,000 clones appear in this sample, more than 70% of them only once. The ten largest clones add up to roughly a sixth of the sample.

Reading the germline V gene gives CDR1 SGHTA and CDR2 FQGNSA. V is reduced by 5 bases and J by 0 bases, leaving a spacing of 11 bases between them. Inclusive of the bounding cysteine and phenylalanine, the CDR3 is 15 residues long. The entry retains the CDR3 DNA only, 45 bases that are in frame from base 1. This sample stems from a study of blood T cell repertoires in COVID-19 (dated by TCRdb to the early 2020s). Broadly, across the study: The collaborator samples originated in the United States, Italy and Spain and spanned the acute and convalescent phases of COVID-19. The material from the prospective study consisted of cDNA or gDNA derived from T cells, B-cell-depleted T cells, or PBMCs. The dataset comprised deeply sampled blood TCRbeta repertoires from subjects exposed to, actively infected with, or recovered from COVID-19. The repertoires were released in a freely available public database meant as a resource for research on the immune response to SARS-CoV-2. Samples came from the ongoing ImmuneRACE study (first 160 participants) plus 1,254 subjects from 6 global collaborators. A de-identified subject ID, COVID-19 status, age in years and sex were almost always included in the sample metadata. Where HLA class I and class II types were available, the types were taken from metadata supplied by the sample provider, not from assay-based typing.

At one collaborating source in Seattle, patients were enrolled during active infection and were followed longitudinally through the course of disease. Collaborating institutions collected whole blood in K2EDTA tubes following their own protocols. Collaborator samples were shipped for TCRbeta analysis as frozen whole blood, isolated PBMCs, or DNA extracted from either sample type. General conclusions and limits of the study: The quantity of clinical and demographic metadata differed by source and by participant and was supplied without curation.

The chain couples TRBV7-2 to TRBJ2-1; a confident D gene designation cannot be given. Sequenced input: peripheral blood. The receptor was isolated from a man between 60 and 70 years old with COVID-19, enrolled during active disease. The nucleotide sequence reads TGTGCCAGCAGCCCGTACCTAAGCTCCTACAATGAGCAGTTCTTC. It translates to CASSPYLSSYNEQFF.